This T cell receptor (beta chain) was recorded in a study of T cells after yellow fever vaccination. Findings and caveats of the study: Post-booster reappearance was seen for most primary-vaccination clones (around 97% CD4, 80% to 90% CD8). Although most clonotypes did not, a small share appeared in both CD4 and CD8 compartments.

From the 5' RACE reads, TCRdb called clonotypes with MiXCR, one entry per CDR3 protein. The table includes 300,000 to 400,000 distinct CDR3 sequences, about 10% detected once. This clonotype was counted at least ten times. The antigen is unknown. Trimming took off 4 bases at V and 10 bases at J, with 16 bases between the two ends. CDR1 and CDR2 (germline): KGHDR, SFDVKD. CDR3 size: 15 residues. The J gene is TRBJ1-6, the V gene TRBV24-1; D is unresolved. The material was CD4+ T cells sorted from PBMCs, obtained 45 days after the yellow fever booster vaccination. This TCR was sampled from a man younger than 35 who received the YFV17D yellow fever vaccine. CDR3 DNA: TGTGCCACCAGTGAAGGCAAACACTGGGAGTCACCCCTCCACTTT. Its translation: CATSEGKHWESPLHF.